This entry is about one TCR beta chain. The sample comes from a study of blood T cell repertoires in COVID-19. The germline gives CDR1 SGHAT, CDR2 FQDESV (reference sequence). V was clipped by 5 bases and J by 4 bases, with 14 bases between them. The CDR3 runs 14 residues. In the study's own analysis: Cell counts per sample came from amplifying reference gene primers. Generated by immunoSEQ multiplex PCR, the TCRdb table keeps only in-frame clones and is missing some. From that table come the V and J calls and clone size; the DNA was used to work out D and trimming. The sample comprises approximately 190,000 clones, roughly 84% of which are singletons, and around 21% rests with the top ten.

The chain is built from TRBV11-1 and TRBJ1-2, with D tentatively TRBD1 (6 bases). The sequence was obtained from a human donor in a cohort sampled during active COVID-19. The specimen was peripheral blood. The CDR3 DNA reads TGTGCCAGCAGCCCTGGGACATCAGGCTATGGCTACACCTTC. This translates into CASSPGTSGYGYTF.